A selection of T cell receptor beta chains follows, all from one sample in a study of blood T cell repertoires in COVID-19. Assay used: immunoSEQ multiplex PCR; TCRdb lists only in-frame clones, some missing. The sample shows about 310,000 clones, roughly 84% of them seen only once. The sample consisted of peripheral blood. Receptor source: a man aged 45-60 years with active or convalescent COVID-19. Each CDR3 is given without its conserved first and last residue. The D gene is left open where the match is weak.

>TRBD2|15|TRBJ2-7|TRBV20-1
SASLASGSSLSYEQY
>.|11|TRBJ1-6|TRBV2
ASRGQEGSPLH
>TRBD1|11|TRBJ1-1|TRBV5-1
ASSLAEQGEAF
>TRBD1|13|TRBJ2-2|TRBV5-1
ASSFLLQGSGELF
>TRBD1|11|TRBJ1-1|TRBV29-1
RTHLWTGGEAF
>TRBD2|12|TRBJ2-5|TRBV7-9
ASSLGGGQETQY
>.|14|TRBJ1-6|TRBV6-5
ASSSLRGGPGSPLH
>.|11|TRBJ1-5|TRBV29-1
SVEENSNQPQH
>.|12|TRBJ1-3|TRBV6-6
ASTPPGSGNTIY
>TRBD1|14|TRBJ1-2|TRBV18
ASSPLGQGESEGYT
>.|9|TRBJ2-7|TRBV7-2
ASSSAYEQY
>.|15|TRBJ2-1|TRBV28
ASSLPLGKGRYNEQF
>.|11|TRBJ1-3|TRBV20-1
SASTGFGNTIY
>TRBD1|14|TRBJ1-2|TRBV4-3
ASSQELQGDVHGYT
>TRBD1|12|TRBJ1-5|TRBV28
ASSRDRVGQPQH
>TRBD1|13|TRBJ1-2|TRBV4-3
ASSQRSTGDYGYT
>TRBD2|14|TRBJ2-1|TRBV4-2
ASSQGILAGYNEQF